Shown below are 18 T cell receptor beta chains from a single sample sequenced in a study of blood T cell repertoires in COVID-19. Data came from immunoSEQ multiplex PCR; TCRdb stores just in-frame clones and leaves some out. This table has fewer than 85,000 clones, 82% appearing once. Sequencing input: peripheral blood. The source of these receptors is a woman aged 60-75 years with acute or convalescent COVID-19.

The chain couples TRBV30 to TRBJ1-6; the D gene is possibly TRBD1 (6 bases). The germline V gene has CDR1 GTSNPN and CDR2 SVGIG (reference sequence). The CDR3 loop spans 14 amino acids. Trimming removed 4 bases at V and 9 bases at J, with 16 bases between. CDR3 coding DNA: TGTGCCTGGAATGGTCCAGGGGTCATTTCACCCCTCCACTTT. Amino acids: CAWNGPGVISPLHF.

This sequence joins TRBV27 and TRBJ1-3; TRBD1 might be the D (5 bases). Germline V gene data show CDR1 as MNHEY and CDR2 as SMNVEV (reference sequence). The CDR3 runs 15 residues. V dropped 0 bases and J dropped 2 bases, with 8 bases sitting between them. The CDR3 DNA is TGTGCCAGCAGTTTATCGTCGGGGGCTGGAAACACCATATATTTT. Protein product: CASSLSSGAGNTIYF.

V is TRBV18 and J is TRBJ2-7; 10 nucleotides align to TRBD2. The CDR3 contains 16 residues. Per germline, CDR1 KGHSH and CDR2 LQKENI. The J segment lost 0 bases and the V segment lost 0 bases, leaving 2 bases of the junction unmatched. The CDR3 DNA is TGTGCCAGCTCACCACCTAGGACTAGCGGCTCCTACGAGCAGTACTTC. Its protein is CASSPPRTSGSYEQYF.

This clone was counted between two and nine times. The V gene is TRBV7-9, the J gene TRBJ2-5; 9 bases agree with TRBD2. This CDR3 has 16 residues. The V gene end was trimmed by 1 base and the J gene end by 2 bases; junction bases not matched to a gene: 5. Germline values: CDR1 SEHNR, CDR2 FQNEAQ (reference sequence). DNA for the CDR3: TGTGCCAGCAGCTTAGGTTCAGCGGGGGGACAAGAGACCCAGTACTTC. Amino acid sequence: CASSLGSAGGQETQYF.

The rearrangement links TRBV11-2 to TRBJ1-5; the D gene is possibly TRBD1 (5 bases). Trimming stripped 1 base from V and 4 bases from J, with 5 bases between. The CDR3 is 13 amino acids. The germline gives CDR1 SGHAT, CDR2 FQNNGV. The CDR3: CASSLGQNQPQHF. CDR3 nucleotides: TGTGCCAGCAGCTTAGGACAGAATCAGCCCCAGCATTTT.

CDR3 bases: TGTGCCACCAGTGCGTCCGCTAACTATGGCTACACCTTC. As protein: CATSASANYGYTF. The rearrangement links TRBV24-1 to TRBJ1-2; no reliable D call. Germline assignment: CDR1 KGHDR and CDR2 SFDVKD. There are 13 residues in the CDR3. V lost 5 bases, J lost 0 bases, and 6 bases lay in between.

CDR3 in DNA: TGTGCCAGCAGTTTATCCTTTGGACAGGGAAAGGGAGGGAATCAGCCCCAGCATTTT. Residues: CASSLSFGQGKGGNQPQHF. The chain has TRBV27 and TRBJ1-5, with 8 bases identical to TRBD1. This CDR3 has 19 residues. Germline values: CDR1 MNHEY, CDR2 SMNVEV (reference sequence). Trimming took 0 bases from V and 4 from J; bases not matched to a gene: 14.

CDR3 residues: CASRATWTALNGYTF. CDR3 in DNA: TGTGCCAGCAGGGCAACCTGGACAGCGTTAAATGGCTACACCTTC. The V gene is TRBV2, the J gene TRBJ1-2, with a possible D match to TRBD1 (6 bases). Trimming took off 6 bases at V and 6 bases at J, with 20 bases between the two ends. CDR1 is SNHLY, CDR2 FYNNEI, per germline. This CDR3 is 15 amino acids long. Full variable domain (rest looked up from reference TRBV2 and TRBJ1-2): EPEVTQTPSHQVTQMGQEVILRCVPISNHLYFYWYRQILGQKVEFLVSFYNNEISEKSEIFDDQFSVERPDGSNFTLKIRSTKLEDSAMYFCASRATWTALNGYTFGSGTRLTVV.

In this sample, this clone turned up once. This chain joins TRBV4-1 and TRBJ2-7, with D possibly TRBD1 on 6 matching bases. Germline CDR1 is MGHRA and CDR2 is YSYEKL. This CDR3 has 13 amino acids. The ends were cut back, 0 bases at V and 5 bases at J, with 8 bases in the middle. The CDR3 is CASSQDRGHEQYF. Here the CDR3 DNA reads TGCGCCAGCAGCCAAGACAGGGGACACGAGCAGTACTTC.

On this clone: The identical CDR3 is also encoded by other nucleotide sequences in the sample. This chain connects TRBV7-2 to TRBJ2-7; D gene unclear. CDR1 SGHTA and CDR2 FQGNSA come from the germline V gene. The CDR3 consists of 11 residues. V was pared by 4 bases and J by 4 bases, with 5 bases between. The CDR3, as DNA: TGTGCCAGCAGCTCTCTATACGAGCAGTACTTC. Protein product: CASSSLYEQYF.

V gene TRBV5-8 combines with J gene TRBJ2-7; 9 nucleotides align to TRBD1. This CDR3 has 15 residues. With 4 bases clipped from V and 0 bases from J, the junction kept 5 bases outside the gene matches. The germline V gene encodes CDR1 SGHTS and CDR2 YDEGEE. The CDR3 is CASSQPGQGSYEQYF. DNA of the CDR3: TGTGCCAGCAGCCAACCGGGACAGGGCTCCTACGAGCAGTACTTC.

The J gene is TRBJ2-3, the V gene TRBV30, with TRBD2 matching 12 bases. J gave up 2 bases and V 2 bases, and 8 bases lay outside the gene matches. Germline CDR1 reads GTSNPN; CDR2 reads SVGIG (reference sequence). CDR3 length: 17 residues. CDR3 nucleotide sequence: TGTGCCTGGAGTAACCTAGGACTAGCGGGATTCACAGATACGCAGTATTTT. Translated: CAWSNLGLAGFTDTQYF.

The chain combines TRBV4-1 with TRBJ2-3; 13 positions match TRBD2. V was clipped by 1 base and J by 2 bases; unmatched bases: 3. CDR1 and CDR2 from the germline V gene are MGHRA and YSYEKL. The CDR3 has 17 amino acids. The CDR3 region is CASSQGLAGGPTDTQYF. CDR3 nucleotide sequence: TGCGCCAGCAGCCAAGGACTAGCGGGAGGCCCCACAGATACGCAGTATTTT.

This clone is labeled as medium-sized. This sequence joins TRBV27 and TRBJ1-6; no definite D call. CDR3 size: 15 residues. Trimming stripped 1 base from V and 11 bases from J, with 15 bases between. From germline, CDR1 is MNHEY and CDR2 SMNVEV (reference sequence). CDR3 amino acids: CASSLYSAGPTPLHF. The DNA of the CDR3 is TGTGCCAGCAGTTTATATTCAGCAGGTCCTACACCCCTCCACTTT.

As DNA, the CDR3 is TGTGCCAGCAGAGACAGGGACACCATATATTTT. Translated: CASRDRDTIYF. The V call is TRBV7-2, the J call TRBJ1-3; 7 bases agree with TRBD1. Trimming took 6 bases from V and 8 from J; bases not matched to a gene: 1. The CDR3 totals 11 residues. Per the germline V gene, CDR1 is SGHTA and CDR2 is FQGNSA.

This clone was found a few times. This CDR3 is CASSYAGTIYEQYF. CDR3 sequence (DNA): TGCGCCAGCAGTTACGCCGGGACTATCTACGAGCAGTACTTC. The chain employs TRBV5-1 and TRBJ2-7; 7 nucleotides match TRBD2. Germline CDR1 and CDR2: SGHRS and YFSETQ. CDR3 length equals 14 residues. V was clipped by 5 bases and J by 3 bases; unmatched bases: 8. Complete variable domain (other parts from reference TRBV5-1 and TRBJ2-7): KAGVTQTPRYLIKTRGQQVTLSCSPISGHRSVSWYQQTPGQGLQFLFEYFSETQRNKGNFPGRFSGRQFSNSRSEMNVSTLELGDSALYLCASSYAGTIYEQYFGPGTRLTVT.

The rearrangement joins TRBV3-1 (or the pseudogene TRBV3-2) to TRBJ2-1; 8 positions agree with TRBD1. V was clipped by 2 bases and J by 3 bases; unmatched bases: 3. CDR1 and CDR2 (germline): LGHDT, YNNKEL (reference sequence). This CDR3 region has 15 residues. CDR3 region: CASSQRQGRYNEQFF. As DNA, the CDR3 is TGTGCCAGCAGCCAACGACAGGGGCGCTACAATGAGCAGTTCTTC.

The J gene is TRBJ2-5, the V gene TRBV2; D is possibly TRBD2 (6 bases). V lost 4 bases and J 7 bases, leaving 7 bases between the germline ends. Germline V gene sequence: CDR1 SNHLY, CDR2 FYNNEI. The CDR3 totals 11 residues. The CDR3 DNA reads TGTGCCAGCAGTGTGGGAGGGACCCAGTACTTC. Its translation: CASSVGGTQYF.